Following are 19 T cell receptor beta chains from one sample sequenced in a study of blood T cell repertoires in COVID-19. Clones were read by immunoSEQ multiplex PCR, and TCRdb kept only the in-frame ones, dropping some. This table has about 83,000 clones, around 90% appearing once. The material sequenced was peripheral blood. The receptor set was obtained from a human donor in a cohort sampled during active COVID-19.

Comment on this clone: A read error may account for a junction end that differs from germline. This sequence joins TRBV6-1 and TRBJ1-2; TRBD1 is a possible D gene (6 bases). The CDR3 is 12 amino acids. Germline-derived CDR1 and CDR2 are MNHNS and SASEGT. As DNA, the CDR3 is TGTGCCAGCAGCGAAGAGGGGGATGGCTACACCTTC. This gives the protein CASSEEGDGYTF.

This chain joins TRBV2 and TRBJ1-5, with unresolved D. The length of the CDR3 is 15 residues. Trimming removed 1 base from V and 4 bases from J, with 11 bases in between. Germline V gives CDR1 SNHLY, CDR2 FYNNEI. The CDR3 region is CASSEGFAGNQPQHF. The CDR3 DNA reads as TGTGCCAGCAGTGAAGGGTTTGCGGGAAATCAGCCCCAGCATTTT.

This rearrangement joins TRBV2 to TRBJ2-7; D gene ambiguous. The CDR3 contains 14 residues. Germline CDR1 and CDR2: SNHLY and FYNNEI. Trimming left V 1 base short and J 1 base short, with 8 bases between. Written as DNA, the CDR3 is TGTGCCAGCAGTGAAGGAGCCGGGTCCTACGAGCAGTACTTC. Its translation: CASSEGAGSYEQYF.

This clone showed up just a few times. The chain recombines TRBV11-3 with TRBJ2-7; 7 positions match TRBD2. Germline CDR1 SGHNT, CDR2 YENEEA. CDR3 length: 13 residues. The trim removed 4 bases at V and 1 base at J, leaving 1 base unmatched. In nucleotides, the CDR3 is TGTGCCAGCAGCTCAGCGGGATCCTACGAGCAGTACTTC. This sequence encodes CASSSAGSYEQYF.

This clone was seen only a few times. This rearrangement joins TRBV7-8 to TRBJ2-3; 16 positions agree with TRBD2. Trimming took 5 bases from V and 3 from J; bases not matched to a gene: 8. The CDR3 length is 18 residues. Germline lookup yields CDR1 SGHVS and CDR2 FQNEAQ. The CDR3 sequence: CASSRGTSGGASTDTQYF. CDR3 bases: TGTGCCAGCAGCCGAGGGACTAGCGGGGGGGCTAGTACAGATACGCAGTATTTT.

CDR3 coding DNA: TGTGCCTGGAGTGGTGACAAATCCTACGAGCAGTACTTC. Amino acid sequence: CAWSGDKSYEQYF. The chain joins TRBV30 to TRBJ2-7; D is undetermined. There are 13 residues in the CDR3. The germline V gene has CDR1 GTSNPN and CDR2 SVGIG (reference sequence). V lost 1 base and J lost 1, with 8 bases in between.

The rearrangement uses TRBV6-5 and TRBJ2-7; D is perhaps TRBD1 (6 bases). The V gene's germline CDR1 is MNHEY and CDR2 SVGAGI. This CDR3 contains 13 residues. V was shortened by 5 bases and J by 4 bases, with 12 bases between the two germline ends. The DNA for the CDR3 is TGTGCCAGCAGTAGACAGGAGACTTACGAGCAGTACTTC. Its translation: CASSRQETYEQYF.

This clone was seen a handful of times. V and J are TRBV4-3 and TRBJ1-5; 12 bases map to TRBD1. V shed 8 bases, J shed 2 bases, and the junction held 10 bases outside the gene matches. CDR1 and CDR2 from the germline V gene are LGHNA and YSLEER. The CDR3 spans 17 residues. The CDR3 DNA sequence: TGCGCCAGCCTCCGGGACAGGGGGCCTTGGGGCAATCAGCCCCAGCATTTT. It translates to CASLRDRGPWGNQPQHF.

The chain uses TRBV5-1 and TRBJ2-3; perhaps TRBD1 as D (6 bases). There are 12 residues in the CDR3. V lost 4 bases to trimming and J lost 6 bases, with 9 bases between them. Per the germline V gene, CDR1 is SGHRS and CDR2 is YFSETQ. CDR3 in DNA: TGCGCCAGCAGCCCGCAGGGGGATACGCAGTATTTT. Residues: CASSPQGDTQYF.

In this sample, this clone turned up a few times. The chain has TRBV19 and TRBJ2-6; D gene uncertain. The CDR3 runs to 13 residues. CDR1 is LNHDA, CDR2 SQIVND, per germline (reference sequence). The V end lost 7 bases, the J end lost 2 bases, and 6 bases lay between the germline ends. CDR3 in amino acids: CASTLTGANVLTF. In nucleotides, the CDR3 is TGTGCCAGTACCCTTACTGGGGCCAACGTCCTGACTTTC.

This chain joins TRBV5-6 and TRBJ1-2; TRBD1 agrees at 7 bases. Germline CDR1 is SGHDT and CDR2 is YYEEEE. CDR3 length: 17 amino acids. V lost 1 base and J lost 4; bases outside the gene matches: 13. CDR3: CASSLPQRQGDAYGYTF. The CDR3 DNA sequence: TGTGCCAGCAGCTTGCCCCAGAGACAGGGCGATGCCTATGGCTACACCTTC.

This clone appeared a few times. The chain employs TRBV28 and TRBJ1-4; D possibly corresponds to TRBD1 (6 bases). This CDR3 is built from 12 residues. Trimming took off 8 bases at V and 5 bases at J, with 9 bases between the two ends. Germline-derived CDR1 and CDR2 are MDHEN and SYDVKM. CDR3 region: CASAQGNEKLFF. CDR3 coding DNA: TGTGCCAGCGCTCAGGGGAATGAAAAACTGTTTTTT.

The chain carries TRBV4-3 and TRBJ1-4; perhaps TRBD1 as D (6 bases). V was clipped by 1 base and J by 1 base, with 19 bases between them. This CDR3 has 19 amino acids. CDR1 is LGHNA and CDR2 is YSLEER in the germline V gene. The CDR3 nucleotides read TGCGCCAGCAGCCAAGTTTACCGTGGACAGCCGATAACTAATGAAAAACTGTTTTTT. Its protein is CASSQVYRGQPITNEKLFF.

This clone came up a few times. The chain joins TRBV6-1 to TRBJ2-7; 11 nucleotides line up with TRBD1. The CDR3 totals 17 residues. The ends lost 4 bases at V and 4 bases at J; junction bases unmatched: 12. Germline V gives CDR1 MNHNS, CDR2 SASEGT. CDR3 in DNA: TGTGCCAGCAGTGCAAGAGCCGGGACAGGGGGTTTATACGAGCAGTACTTC. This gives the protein CASSARAGTGGLYEQYF.

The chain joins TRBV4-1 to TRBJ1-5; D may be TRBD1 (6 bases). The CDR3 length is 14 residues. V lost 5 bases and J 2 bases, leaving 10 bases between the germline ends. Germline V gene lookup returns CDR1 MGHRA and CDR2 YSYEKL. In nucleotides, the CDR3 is TGCGCCAGCAGCTCCGCAGGGGGCAATCAGCCCCAGCATTTT. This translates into CASSSAGGNQPQHF.

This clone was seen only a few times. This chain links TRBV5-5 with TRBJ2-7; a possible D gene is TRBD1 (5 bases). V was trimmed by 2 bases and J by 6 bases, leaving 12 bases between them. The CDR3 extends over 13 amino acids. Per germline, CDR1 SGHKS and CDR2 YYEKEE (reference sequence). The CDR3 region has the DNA TGTGCCAGCAGCTTCGGTCAGGGAAGCGAGCAGTACTTC. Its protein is CASSFGQGSEQYF.

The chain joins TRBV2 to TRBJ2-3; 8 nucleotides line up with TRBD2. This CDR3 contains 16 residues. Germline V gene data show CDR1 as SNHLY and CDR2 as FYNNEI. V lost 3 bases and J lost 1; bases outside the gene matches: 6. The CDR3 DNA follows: TGTGCCAGCAGTGAGAACGCGGGGGGCCGCACAGATACGCAGTATTTT. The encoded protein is CASSENAGGRTDTQYF.

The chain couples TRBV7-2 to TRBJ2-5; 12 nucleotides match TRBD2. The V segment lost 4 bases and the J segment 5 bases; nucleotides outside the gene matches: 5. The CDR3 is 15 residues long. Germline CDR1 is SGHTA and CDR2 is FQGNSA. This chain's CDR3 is CASSSASGGAETQYF. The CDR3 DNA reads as TGTGCCAGCAGCTCGGCTAGCGGGGGGGCCGAGACCCAGTACTTC. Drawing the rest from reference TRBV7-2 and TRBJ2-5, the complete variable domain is GAGVSQSPSNKVTEKGKDVELRCDPISGHTALYWYRQSLGQGLEFLIYFQGNSAPDKSGLPSDRFSAERTGGSVSTLTIQRTQQEDSAVYLCASSSASGGAETQYFGPGTRLLVL.

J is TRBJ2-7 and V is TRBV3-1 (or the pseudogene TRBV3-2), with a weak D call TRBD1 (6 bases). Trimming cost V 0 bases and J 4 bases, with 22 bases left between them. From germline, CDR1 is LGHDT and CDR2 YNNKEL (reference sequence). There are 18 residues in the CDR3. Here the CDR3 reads CASSQDRHETGSGYEQYF. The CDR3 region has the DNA TGTGCCAGCAGCCAAGATCGACACGAGACAGGCTCGGGGTACGAGCAGTACTTC.